A single sample gave rise to the 22 T cell receptor beta chains below, sequenced in a study of shared clonotypes between healthy human individuals. Only in-frame clones appear in the TCRdb table, and some are missing; sequencing was by immunoSEQ multiplex PCR. In the table there are some 2 million clones, about 95% of which are singletons. Positive CCR7 selection of CD45RO-negative cells yielded the naive CD8 cells, and terminally differentiated effector memory CD45RA+ cells were excluded. The sequenced sample consisted of naive CD8+ T cells sorted from blood. The receptors stem from a man between 18 and 35 years old in good health.

This rearrangement joins TRBV7-9 to TRBJ1-5; D is uncertain. Germline lookup yields CDR1 SEHNR and CDR2 FQNEAQ (reference sequence). The CDR3 totals 14 residues. Trimming left V 4 bases short and J 6 bases short, with 13 bases between. CDR3 DNA: TGTGCCAGCAGCTCAGAGGGAGGCGCTCAGCCCCAGCATTTT. This sequence encodes CASSSEGGAQPQHF.

The chain uses TRBV6-1 and TRBJ2-7; D is ambiguous. The CDR3 spans 13 residues. V was clipped by 3 bases and J by 2 bases, with 8 bases between them. Germline-derived CDR1 and CDR2 are MNHNS and SASEGT. CDR3 in amino acids: CASSDLRTYEQYF. CDR3 bases: TGTGCCAGCAGTGATCTAAGGACCTACGAGCAGTACTTC.

This sequence joins TRBV6-5 and TRBJ1-2; D may be TRBD1 (6 bases). The CDR3 loop spans 15 amino acids. V was shortened by 2 bases and J by 5 bases, with 15 bases between the two germline ends. Looked up from germline, CDR1 is MNHEY and CDR2 is SVGAGI. CDR3 region: CASSYMPGTTYGYTF. As DNA, the CDR3 is TGTGCCAGCAGTTACATGCCCGGGACAACTTATGGCTACACCTTC.

This sequence joins TRBV29-1 and TRBJ2-7; D could derive from TRBD1 or TRBD2 (5 bases each). Trimming removed 1 base from V and 5 bases from J, with 12 bases in between. Germline assignment: CDR1 SQVTM and CDR2 ANQGSEA. The CDR3 has 13 residues. The CDR3 here is CSVEVGQGHEQYF. In DNA, the CDR3 is TGCAGCGTTGAAGTTGGGCAGGGACACGAGCAGTACTTC.

The chain recombines TRBV7-4 with TRBJ2-1, with D tentatively TRBD2 (6 bases). Trimming took off 6 bases at V and 7 bases at J, with 28 bases between the two ends. Germline CDR1 is SGHVT and CDR2 is SQSDAQ. The CDR3 sequence is 18 residues long. As DNA, the CDR3 is TGTGCCAGCAGTCAAATTAGGCGTGTCGGAGGGCAGGGAAATGAGCAGTTCTTC. Translating gives CASSQIRRVGGQGNEQFF. Variable domain in full (rest from reference TRBV7-4 and TRBJ2-1): GAGVSQSPRYKVAKRGRDVALRCDSISGHVTLYWYRQTLGQGSEVLTYSQSDAQRDKSGRPSGRFSAERPERSVSTLKIQRTEQGDSAVYLCASSQIRRVGGQGNEQFFGPGTRLTVL.

The J gene is TRBJ2-3, the V gene TRBV4-1; D is perhaps TRBD1 (6 bases). Germline CDR1 is MGHRA and CDR2 is YSYEKL. V was shortened by 1 base and J by 0 bases, with 11 bases between the two germline ends. The CDR3 is 16 amino acids. Written as DNA, the CDR3 is TGCGCCAGCAGCCAAGCAGGGGCGCCTAGCACAGATACGCAGTATTTT. Translated, it gives CASSQAGAPSTDTQYF.

This clone came up once. This CDR3 is also generated by other DNA sequences in the sample. The V and J genes are TRBV9 and TRBJ2-7, with D unclear. This CDR3 spans 12 amino acids. Per germline, CDR1 SGDLS and CDR2 YYNGEE. V was clipped by 3 bases and J by 3 bases, with 7 bases between them. The CDR3 nucleotides read TGTGCCAGCAGCGGCCAGGACTACGAGCAGTACTTC. It codes for CASSGQDYEQYF.

The rearrangement uses TRBV9 and TRBJ2-7; 7 positions match TRBD1. The CDR3 contains 14 residues. Germline loops: CDR1 SGDLS, CDR2 YYNGEE. V dropped 3 bases and J dropped 6; count of bases not matched to a gene: 9. Written as DNA, the CDR3 is TGTGCCAGCAGCGAGACAGGGATTTTTTCCGAGCAGTACTTC. As protein: CASSETGIFSEQYF.

J is TRBJ1-4 and V is TRBV4-3; a weak D match, TRBD1 (6 bases). This CDR3 region has 15 residues. Per the germline V gene, CDR1 is LGHNA and CDR2 is YSLEER. Trimming removed 6 bases from V and 1 base from J, with 12 bases in between. In DNA, the CDR3 is TGCGCCAGCAGTCCCAGGGGCGGAACTAATGAAAAACTGTTTTTT. It codes for CASSPRGGTNEKLFF.

The chain carries TRBV5-6 and TRBJ1-4; TRBD1 might be the D (6 bases). Trimming left V 4 bases short and J 6 bases short, with 19 bases between. There are 16 residues in the CDR3. Germline values: CDR1 SGHDT, CDR2 YYEEEE. The CDR3 is CASSPRGEGEDEKLFF. Here the CDR3 DNA reads TGTGCCAGCAGCCCCCGGGGGGAGGGGGAAGATGAAAAACTGTTTTTT.

This chain links TRBV4-1 with TRBJ2-1, with 9 bases identical to TRBD2. The germline V gene has CDR1 MGHRA and CDR2 YSYEKL. V lost 0 bases to trimming and J lost 4 bases; unmatched junction nucleotides: 7. The CDR3 is made up of 17 amino acids. The CDR3 loop reads CASSQDSSGTLYNEQFF. The CDR3 DNA follows: TGCGCCAGCAGCCAAGATTCTAGCGGGACCCTATACAATGAGCAGTTCTTC.

This chain links TRBV7-9 with TRBJ2-1, with D hard to call. Trimming stripped 5 bases from V and 14 bases from J, with 22 bases between. The CDR3 has 14 residues. Germline CDR1 is SEHNR and CDR2 is FQNEAQ (reference sequence). The CDR3 DNA reads TGTGCCAGCAGCCCCCTGGACCCCCTCCAACGGAAGTTCTTC. This translates into CASSPLDPLQRKFF. The whole variable domain, filled in from reference TRBV7-9 and TRBJ2-1, reads DTGVSQNPRHKITKRGQNVTFRCDPISEHNRLYWYRQTLGQGPEFLTYFQNEAQLEKSRLLSDRFSAERPKGSFSTLEIQRTEQGDSAMYLCASSPLDPLQRKFFGPGTRLTVL.

This clone is a singleton in its sample. This chain joins TRBV29-1 and TRBJ2-1; TRBD2 matches 10 bases. CDR3 length equals 13 residues. Unmatched junction bases numbered 8, after V lost 8 bases and J lost 7 bases. CDR1 is SQVTM, CDR2 ANQGSEA, per germline. DNA for the CDR3: TGCAGCATAGCTAGCGGGAGTTTAAATGAGCAGTTCTTC. This sequence encodes CSIASGSLNEQFF.

The chain couples TRBV27 to TRBJ2-3, with D perhaps TRBD2 (6 bases). V was pared by 4 bases and J by 2 bases, with 13 bases between. The CDR3 has 15 residues. Germline CDR1 is MNHEY and CDR2 is SMNVEV (reference sequence). The CDR3 sequence is CASSWGGDLTDTQYF. In DNA form, the CDR3 reads TGTGCCAGCAGTTGGGGCGGGGACCTCACAGATACGCAGTATTTT.

This chain uses TRBV9 with TRBJ2-3; TRBD2 matches at 10 bases. Germline-derived CDR1 and CDR2 are SGDLS and YYNGEE. Germline trimming cut 2 bases from V and 6 bases from J; bases unmatched to any gene: 9. CDR3 size: 16 residues. In nucleotides, the CDR3 is TGTGCCAGCAGCGTCGGGCTAGCGGGAGATCTCGATACGCAGTATTTT. This encodes CASSVGLAGDLDTQYF.

The gene calls are TRBV29-1 and TRBJ2-3; D is ambiguous. CDR3 length: 12 residues. Trimming left V 3 bases short and J 3 bases short, with 7 bases between. Germline values: CDR1 SQVTM, CDR2 ANQGSEA. In DNA form, the CDR3 reads TGCAGCGTTGAGATGGGGACAGATACGCAGTATTTT. Translating it yields CSVEMGTDTQYF.

J is TRBJ1-1 and V is TRBV4-1, with D possibly TRBD1 on 5 matching bases. There are 14 residues in the CDR3. V lost 5 bases to trimming and J lost 6 bases, with 16 bases between them. Germline CDR1 and CDR2: MGHRA and YSYEKL. For the CDR3, the DNA is TGCGCCAGCAGCGTGGCCACAGGAACCCCTGAAGCTTTCTTT. Amino acids: CASSVATGTPEAFF.

The chain joins TRBV4-1 to TRBJ2-7; 10 bases agree with TRBD2. CDR1 MGHRA and CDR2 YSYEKL come from the germline V gene. V shed 2 bases, J shed 6 bases, and the junction held 10 bases outside the gene matches. This CDR3 is built from 16 residues. CDR3 bases: TGCGCCAGCAGCCAACGGCTAGCGGGAGATCTTGGCGAGCAGTACTTC. It translates to CASSQRLAGDLGEQYF.

V is TRBV7-6 and J is TRBJ2-7, with D perhaps TRBD1 (6 bases). Looked up from germline, CDR1 is SGHVS and CDR2 is FNYEAQ. The length of the CDR3 is 13 residues. The V end was cut by 10 bases, the J end by 2 bases, with 15 bases between. The CDR3 nucleotides read TGTGCCACCTCACAGGGTCTCACCTACGAGCAGTACTTC. Translation gives CATSQGLTYEQYF.

With regard to this clone: The sample holds other DNA sequences that translate to the same CDR3. V usage is TRBV11-2 and J usage is TRBJ2-1; D is unresolved. Trimming left V 1 base short and J 6 bases short, with 4 bases between. Germline CDR1 reads SGHAT; CDR2 reads FQNNGV. This CDR3 has 12 amino acids. The CDR3 bases are TGTGCCAGCAGCTTAGCGGGCAATGAGCAGTTCTTC. Translating it yields CASSLAGNEQFF.

The chain has TRBV28 and TRBJ2-7, with D possibly TRBD1 on 8 matching bases. The CDR3 runs to 16 residues. The V gene's germline CDR1 is MDHEN and CDR2 SYDVKM. V was clipped by 5 bases and J by 4 bases, with 21 bases between them. In DNA, the CDR3 is TGTGCCAGCAGTCCGCCCACGGACAGGGAGGGGTACGAGCAGTACTTC. Translation gives CASSPPTDREGYEQYF.

This clone was seen once. The chain employs TRBV7-8 and TRBJ1-4, with unresolved D. V gave up 0 bases and J gave up 4 bases, with 9 bases separating them. Per germline, CDR1 SGHVS and CDR2 FQNEAQ. The CDR3 length is 15 residues. This CDR3 reads CASSLAYSLNEKLFF. Written as DNA, the CDR3 is TGTGCCAGCAGCTTAGCGTATAGCCTTAATGAAAAACTGTTTTTT.